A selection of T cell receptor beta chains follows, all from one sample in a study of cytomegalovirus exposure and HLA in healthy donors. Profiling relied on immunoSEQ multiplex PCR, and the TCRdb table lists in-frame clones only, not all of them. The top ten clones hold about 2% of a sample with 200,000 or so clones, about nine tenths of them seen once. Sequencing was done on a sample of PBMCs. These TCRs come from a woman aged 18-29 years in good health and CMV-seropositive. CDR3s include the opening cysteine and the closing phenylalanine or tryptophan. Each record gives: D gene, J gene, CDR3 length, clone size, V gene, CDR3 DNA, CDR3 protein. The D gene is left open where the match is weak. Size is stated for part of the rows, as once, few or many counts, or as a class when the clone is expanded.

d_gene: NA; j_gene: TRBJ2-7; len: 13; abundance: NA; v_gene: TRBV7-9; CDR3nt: TGTGCCAGCAGCCCTCCGCGTTCCTACGAGCAGTACTTC; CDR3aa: CASSPPRSYEQYF
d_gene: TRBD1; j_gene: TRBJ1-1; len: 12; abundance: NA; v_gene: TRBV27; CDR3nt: TGTGCCAGCAGGACAGGGGACGCTGAAGCTTTCTTT; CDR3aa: CASRTGDAEAFF
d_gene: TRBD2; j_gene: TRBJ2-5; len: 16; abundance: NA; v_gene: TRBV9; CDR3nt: TGTGCCAGCAGCGCGGGGGGACTAGCGGGAGGGGAGACCCAGTACTTC; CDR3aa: CASSAGGLAGGETQYF
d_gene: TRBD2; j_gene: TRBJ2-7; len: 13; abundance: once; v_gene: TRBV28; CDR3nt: TGTGCCAGCAGAAGCGGGAGCCATCGCGAGCAGTACTTC; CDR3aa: CASRSGSHREQYF
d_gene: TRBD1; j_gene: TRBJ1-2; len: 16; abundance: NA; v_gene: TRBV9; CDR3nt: TGTGCCAGCAGCGCGATGGGACAGGTTGCCTCCTATGGCTACACCTTC; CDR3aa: CASSAMGQVASYGYTF
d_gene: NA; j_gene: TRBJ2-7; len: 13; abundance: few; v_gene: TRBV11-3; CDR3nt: TGTGCCAGCAGCAAAGCAAGCTCCTACGAGCAGTACTTC; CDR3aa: CASSKASSYEQYF
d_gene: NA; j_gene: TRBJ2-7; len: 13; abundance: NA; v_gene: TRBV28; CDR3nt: TGTGCCAGCACTGAGGCGGTAGGCTACGAGCAGTACTTC; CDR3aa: CASTEAVGYEQYF
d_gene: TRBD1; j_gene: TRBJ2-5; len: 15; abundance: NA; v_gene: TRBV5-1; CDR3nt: TGCGCCAGCAGCTCTTCCGGACAGGGACAAGAGACCCAGTACTTC; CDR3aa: CASSSSGQGQETQYF
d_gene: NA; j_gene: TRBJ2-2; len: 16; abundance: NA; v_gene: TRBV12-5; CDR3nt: TGTGCTAGTGGTTTCCAAGATGACAAGAACGCCGGGGAGCTGTTTTTT; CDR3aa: CASGFQDDKNAGELFF
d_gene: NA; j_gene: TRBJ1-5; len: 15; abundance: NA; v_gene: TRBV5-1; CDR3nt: TGCGCCAGCAGCTTGGGGGAAGGGGATAGTGGGCCCCAGCATTTT; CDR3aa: CASSLGEGDSGPQHF
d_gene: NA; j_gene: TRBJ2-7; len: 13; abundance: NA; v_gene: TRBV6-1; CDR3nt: TGTGCCAGCAGTGCAGCGAGGACCTACGAGCAGTACTTC; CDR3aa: CASSAARTYEQYF
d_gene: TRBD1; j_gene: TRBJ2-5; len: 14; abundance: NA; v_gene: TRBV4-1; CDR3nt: TGCGCCAGCAGCCCGACAGGGAACCAAGAGACCCAGTACTTC; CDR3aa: CASSPTGNQETQYF
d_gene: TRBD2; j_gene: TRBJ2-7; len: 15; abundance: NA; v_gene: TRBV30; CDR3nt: TGTGCCTGGAGTGTACTAGCGTCGGGCTCCTACGAGCAGTACTTC; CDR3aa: CAWSVLASGSYEQYF
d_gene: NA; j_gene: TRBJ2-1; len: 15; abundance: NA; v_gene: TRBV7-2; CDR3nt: TGTGCCAGCAGCTTATTGTGGTACCGAGCGGCTGAGCAGTTCTTC; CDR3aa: CASSLLWYRAAEQFF
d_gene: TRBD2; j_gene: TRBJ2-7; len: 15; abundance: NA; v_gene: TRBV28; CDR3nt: TGTGCCAGCAGTACACGGACTAGCGGTACCTACGAGCAGTACTTC; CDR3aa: CASSTRTSGTYEQYF
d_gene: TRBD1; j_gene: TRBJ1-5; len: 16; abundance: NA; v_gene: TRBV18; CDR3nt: TGTGCCAGCTCACCAGGACAGGAGATCAGCAATCAGCCCCAGCATTTT; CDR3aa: CASSPGQEISNQPQHF
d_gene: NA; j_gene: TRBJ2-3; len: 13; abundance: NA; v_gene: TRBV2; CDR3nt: TGTGCCAGCAACGGCAGGCCCACAGATACGCAGTATTTT; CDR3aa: CASNGRPTDTQYF
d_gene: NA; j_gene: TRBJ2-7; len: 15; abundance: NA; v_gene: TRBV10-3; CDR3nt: TGTGCCACCGCGGGACAGCCTATGCTGTCCTACGAGCAGTACTTC; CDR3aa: CATAGQPMLSYEQYF
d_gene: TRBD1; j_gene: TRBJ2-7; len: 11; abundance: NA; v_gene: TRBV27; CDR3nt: TGTGCCGGCAATCGACAGGGTCAGCAGTACTTC; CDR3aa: CAGNRQGQQYF
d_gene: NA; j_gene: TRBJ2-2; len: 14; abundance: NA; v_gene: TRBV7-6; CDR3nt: TGTGCCAGCAGCTTAGCACAGGAGACCGGGGAGCTGTTTTTT; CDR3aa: CASSLAQETGELFF
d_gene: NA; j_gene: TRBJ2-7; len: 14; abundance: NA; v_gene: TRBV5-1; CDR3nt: TGCGCCAGCAGCTTGAGGGGGGGAACCTACGAGCAGTACTTC; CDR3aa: CASSLRGGTYEQYF